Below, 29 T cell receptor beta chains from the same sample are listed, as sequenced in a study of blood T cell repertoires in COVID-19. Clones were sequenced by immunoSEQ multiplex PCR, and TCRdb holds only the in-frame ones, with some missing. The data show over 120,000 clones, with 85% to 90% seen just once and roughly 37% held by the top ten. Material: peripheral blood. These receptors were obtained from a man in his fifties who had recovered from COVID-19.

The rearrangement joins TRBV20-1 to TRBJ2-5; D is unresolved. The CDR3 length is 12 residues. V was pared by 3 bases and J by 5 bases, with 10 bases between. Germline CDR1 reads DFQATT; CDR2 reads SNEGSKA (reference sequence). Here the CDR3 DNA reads TGCAGTGCTAGTGTAGCATGGGAGACCCAGTACTTC. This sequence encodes CSASVAWETQYF.

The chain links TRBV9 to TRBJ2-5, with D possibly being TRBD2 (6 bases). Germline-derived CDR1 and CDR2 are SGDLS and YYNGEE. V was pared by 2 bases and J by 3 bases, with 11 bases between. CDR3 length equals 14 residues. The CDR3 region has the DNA TGTGCCAGCAGCGTGTCGACGGGGGAAGAGACCCAGTACTTC. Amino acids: CASSVSTGEETQYF.

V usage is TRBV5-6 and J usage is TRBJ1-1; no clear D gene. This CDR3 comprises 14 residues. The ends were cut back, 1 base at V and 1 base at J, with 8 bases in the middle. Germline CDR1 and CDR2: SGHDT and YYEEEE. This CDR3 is CASSLYARNTEAFF. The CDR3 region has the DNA TGTGCCAGCAGCTTGTATGCGCGGAACACTGAAGCTTTCTTT.

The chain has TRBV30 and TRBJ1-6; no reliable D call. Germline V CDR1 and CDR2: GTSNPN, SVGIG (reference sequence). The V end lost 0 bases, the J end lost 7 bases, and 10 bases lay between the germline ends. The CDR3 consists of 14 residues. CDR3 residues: CAWSVTQTNSPLHF. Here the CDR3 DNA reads TGTGCCTGGAGTGTAACACAGACAAATTCACCCCTCCACTTT.

The CDR3 DNA sequence: TGTGCCAGCAGCGTAGCAGGGGGAGGAAACACCGGGGAGCTGTTTTTT. Its translation is CASSVAGGGNTGELFF. The chain is built from TRBV9 and TRBJ2-2; D might be TRBD1 (7 bases). The germline gives CDR1 SGDLS, CDR2 YYNGEE. This CDR3 is 16 amino acids long. V shed 0 bases and J shed 2 bases, with 11 bases lying between them.

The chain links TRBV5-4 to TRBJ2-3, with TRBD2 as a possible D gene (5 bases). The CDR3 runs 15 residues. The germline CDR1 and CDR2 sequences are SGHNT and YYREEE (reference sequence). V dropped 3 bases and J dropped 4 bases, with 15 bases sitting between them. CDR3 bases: TGTGCCAGCAGCTGGACGGGTCCCGGGGCAGATACGCAGTATTTT. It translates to CASSWTGPGADTQYF. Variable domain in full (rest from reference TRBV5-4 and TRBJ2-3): ETGVTQSPTHLIKTRGQQVTLRCSSQSGHNTVSWYQQALGQGPQFIFQYYREEENGRGNFPPRFSGLQFPNYSSELNVNALELDDSALYLCASSWTGPGADTQYFGPGTRLTVL.

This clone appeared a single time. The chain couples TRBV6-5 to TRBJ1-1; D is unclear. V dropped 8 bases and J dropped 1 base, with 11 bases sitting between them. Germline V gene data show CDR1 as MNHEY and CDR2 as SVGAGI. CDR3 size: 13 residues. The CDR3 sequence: CASALGGNTEAFF. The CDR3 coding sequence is TGTGCCAGCGCCCTGGGAGGGAACACTGAAGCTTTCTTT.

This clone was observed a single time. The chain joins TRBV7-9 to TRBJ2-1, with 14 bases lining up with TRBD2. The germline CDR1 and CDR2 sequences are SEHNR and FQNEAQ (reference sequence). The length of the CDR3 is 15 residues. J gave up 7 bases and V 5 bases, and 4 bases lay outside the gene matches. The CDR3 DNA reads TGTGCCAGCAGCCGACTAGCGGGGGGGCGTAATGAGCAGTTCTTC. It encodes CASSRLAGGRNEQFF.

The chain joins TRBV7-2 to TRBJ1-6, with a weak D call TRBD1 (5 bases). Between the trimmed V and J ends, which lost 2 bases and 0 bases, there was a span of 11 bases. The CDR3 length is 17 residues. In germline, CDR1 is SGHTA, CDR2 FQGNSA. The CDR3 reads CASSLSFGGSYNSPLHF. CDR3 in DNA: TGTGCCAGCAGCTTAAGTTTCGGGGGCTCCTATAATTCACCCCTCCACTTT.

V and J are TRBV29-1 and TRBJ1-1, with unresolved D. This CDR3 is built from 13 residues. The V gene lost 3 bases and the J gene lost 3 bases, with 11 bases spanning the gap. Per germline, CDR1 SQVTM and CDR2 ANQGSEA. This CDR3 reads CSVDPGLDTEAFF. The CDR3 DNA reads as TGCAGCGTTGATCCGGGTCTCGACACTGAAGCTTTCTTT.

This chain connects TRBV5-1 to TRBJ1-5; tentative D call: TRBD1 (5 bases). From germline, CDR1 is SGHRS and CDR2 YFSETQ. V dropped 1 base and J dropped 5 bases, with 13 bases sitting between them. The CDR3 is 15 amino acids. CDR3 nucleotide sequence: TGCGCCAGCAGCTTGTTGGGGGGGGTCGATCAGCCCCAGCATTTT. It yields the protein CASSLLGGVDQPQHF.

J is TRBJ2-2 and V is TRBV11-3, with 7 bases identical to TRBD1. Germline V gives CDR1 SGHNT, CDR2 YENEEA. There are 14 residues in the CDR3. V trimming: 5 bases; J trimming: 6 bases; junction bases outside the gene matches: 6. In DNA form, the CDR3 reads TGTGCCAGCAGCAGCAGACAGGGATCCGGGGAGCTGTTTTTT. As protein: CASSSRQGSGELFF. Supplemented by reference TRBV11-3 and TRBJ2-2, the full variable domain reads EAGVVQSPRYKIIEKKQPVAFWCNPISGHNTLYWYLQNLGQGPELLIRYENEEAVDDSQLPKDRFSAERLKGVDSTLKIQPAELGDSAVYLCASSSRQGSGELFFGEGSRLTVL.

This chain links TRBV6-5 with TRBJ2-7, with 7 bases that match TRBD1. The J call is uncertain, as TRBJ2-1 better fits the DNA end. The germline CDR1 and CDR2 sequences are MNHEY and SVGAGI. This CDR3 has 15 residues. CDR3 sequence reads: CASSFDRDAYNEQFF. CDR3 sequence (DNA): TGTGCCAGCAGTTTTGACAGGGACGCATACAATGAGCAGTTCTTC.

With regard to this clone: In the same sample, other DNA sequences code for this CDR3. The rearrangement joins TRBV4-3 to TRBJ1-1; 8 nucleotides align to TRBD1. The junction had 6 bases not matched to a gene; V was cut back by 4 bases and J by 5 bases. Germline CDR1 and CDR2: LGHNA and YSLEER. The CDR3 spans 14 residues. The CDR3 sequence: CASSLDRAGTEAFF. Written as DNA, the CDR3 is TGCGCCAGCAGCCTGGACAGGGCAGGGACTGAAGCTTTCTTT.

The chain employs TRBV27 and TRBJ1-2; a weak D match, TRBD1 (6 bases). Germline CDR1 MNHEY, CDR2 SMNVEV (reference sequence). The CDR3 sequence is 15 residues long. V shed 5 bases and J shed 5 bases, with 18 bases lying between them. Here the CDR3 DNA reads TGTGCCAGCAGTACTACGCCAGGGGATTCGTATGGCTACACCTTC. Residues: CASSTTPGDSYGYTF.

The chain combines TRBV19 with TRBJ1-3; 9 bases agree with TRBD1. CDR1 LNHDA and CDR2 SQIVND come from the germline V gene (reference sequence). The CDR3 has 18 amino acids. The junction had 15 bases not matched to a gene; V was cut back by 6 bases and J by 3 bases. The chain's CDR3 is CASRKIRDRVPIGNTIYF. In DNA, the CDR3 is TGTGCCAGTAGAAAAATCCGGGACAGGGTACCTATTGGAAACACCATATATTTT.

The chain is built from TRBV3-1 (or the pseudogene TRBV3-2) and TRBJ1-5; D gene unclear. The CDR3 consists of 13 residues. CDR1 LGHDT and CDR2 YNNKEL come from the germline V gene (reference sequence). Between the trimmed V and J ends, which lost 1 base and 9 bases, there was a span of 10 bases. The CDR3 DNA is TGTGCCAGCAGCCAAGCCCTACAGACGCCCCAGCATTTT. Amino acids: CASSQALQTPQHF.

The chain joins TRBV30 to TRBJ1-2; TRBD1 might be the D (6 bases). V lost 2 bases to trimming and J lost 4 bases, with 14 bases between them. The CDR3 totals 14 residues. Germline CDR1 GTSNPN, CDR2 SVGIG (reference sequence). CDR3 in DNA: TGTGCCTGGAGTCTACTACAGGGTTCCTATGGCTACACCTTC. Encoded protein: CAWSLLQGSYGYTF. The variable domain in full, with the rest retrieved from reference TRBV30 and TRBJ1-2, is SQTIHQWPATLVQPVGSPLSLECTVEGTSNPNLYWYRQAAGRGLQLLFYSVGIGQISSEVPQNLSASRPQDRQFILSSKKLLLSDSGFYLCAWSLLQGSYGYTFGSGTRLTVV.

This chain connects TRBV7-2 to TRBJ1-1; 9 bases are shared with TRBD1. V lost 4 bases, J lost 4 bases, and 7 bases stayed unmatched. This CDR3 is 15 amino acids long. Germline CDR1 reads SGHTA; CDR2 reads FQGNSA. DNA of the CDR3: TGTGCCAGCAGCTCAAGACAGGGGGTAAGCACTGAAGCTTTCTTT. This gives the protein CASSSRQGVSTEAFF.

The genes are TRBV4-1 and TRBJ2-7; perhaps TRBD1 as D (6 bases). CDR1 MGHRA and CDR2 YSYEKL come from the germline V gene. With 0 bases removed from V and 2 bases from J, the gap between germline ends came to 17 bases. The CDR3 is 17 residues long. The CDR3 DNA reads TGCGCCAGCAGCCAAGACCATTCTACAGGGTCTCCCTACGAGCAGTACTTC. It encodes CASSQDHSTGSPYEQYF.

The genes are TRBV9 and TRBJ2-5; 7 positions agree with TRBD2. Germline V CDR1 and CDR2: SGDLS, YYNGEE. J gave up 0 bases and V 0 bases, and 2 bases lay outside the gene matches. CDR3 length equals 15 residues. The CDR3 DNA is TGTGCCAGCAGCGTAGATGCGGGGGACCAAGAGACCCAGTACTTC. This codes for CASSVDAGDQETQYF.

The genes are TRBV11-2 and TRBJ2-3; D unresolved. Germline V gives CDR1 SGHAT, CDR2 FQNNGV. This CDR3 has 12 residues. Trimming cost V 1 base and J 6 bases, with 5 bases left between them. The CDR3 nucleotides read TGTGCCAGCAGCTTAGCTAGGGATACGCAGTATTTT. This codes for CASSLARDTQYF.

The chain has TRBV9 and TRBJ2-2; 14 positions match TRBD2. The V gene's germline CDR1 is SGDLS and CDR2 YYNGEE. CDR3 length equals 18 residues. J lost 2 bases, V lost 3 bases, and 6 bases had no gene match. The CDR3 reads CASSATSGGGFNTGELFF. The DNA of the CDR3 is TGTGCCAGCAGCGCGACTAGCGGGGGGGGATTTAACACCGGGGAGCTGTTTTTT.

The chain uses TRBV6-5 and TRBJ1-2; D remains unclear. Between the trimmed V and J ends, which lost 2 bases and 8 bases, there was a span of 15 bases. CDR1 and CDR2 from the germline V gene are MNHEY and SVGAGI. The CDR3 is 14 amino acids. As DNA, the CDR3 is TGTGCCAGCAGTTACGACGGGGAATCGGGAGGCTACACCTTC. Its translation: CASSYDGESGGYTF.

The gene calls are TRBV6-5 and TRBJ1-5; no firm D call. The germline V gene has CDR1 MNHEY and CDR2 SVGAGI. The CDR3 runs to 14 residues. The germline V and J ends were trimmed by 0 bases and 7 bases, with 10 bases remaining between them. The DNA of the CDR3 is TGTGCCAGCAGTTACTCGGCCCTCGGGCAGCCCCAGCATTTT. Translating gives CASSYSALGQPQHF.

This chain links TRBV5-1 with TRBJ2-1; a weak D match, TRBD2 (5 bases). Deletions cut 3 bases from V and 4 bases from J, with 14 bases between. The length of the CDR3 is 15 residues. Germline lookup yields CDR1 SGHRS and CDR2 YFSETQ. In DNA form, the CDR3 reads TGCGCCAGCAGCTCGCAGGCCGGGATGTACAATGAGCAGTTCTTC. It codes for CASSSQAGMYNEQFF.

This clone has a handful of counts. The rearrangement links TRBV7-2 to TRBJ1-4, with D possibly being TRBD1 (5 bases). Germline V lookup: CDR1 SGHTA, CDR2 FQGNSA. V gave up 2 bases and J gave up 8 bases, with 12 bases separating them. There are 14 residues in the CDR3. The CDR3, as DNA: TGTGCCAGCAGCTTACGGACATCCCGAGAAAAACTGTTTTTT. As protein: CASSLRTSREKLFF.

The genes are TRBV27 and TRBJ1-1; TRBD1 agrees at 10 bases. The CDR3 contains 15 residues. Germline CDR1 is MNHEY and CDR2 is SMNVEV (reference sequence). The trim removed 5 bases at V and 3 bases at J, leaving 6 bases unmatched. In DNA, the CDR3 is TGTGCCAGCAGTCCTCGACAGGGGGCGGACACTGAAGCTTTCTTT. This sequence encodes CASSPRQGADTEAFF.

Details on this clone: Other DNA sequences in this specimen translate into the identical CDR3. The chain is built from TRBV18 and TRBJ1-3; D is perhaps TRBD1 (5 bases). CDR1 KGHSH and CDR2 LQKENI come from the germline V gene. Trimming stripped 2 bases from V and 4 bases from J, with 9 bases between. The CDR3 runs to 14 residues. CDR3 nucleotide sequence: TGTGCCAGCTCACCAACGCAGGGCGGAAACACCATATATTTT. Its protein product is CASSPTQGGNTIYF.